Shown below are 29 T cell receptor beta chains from a single sample sequenced in a study of shared clonotypes between healthy human individuals (dated by TCRdb to 2018 to 2020). The library was built by means of the immunoSEQ multiplex PCR assay. TCRdb stores this immuneACCESS table with in-frame sequences only. Part of the clones is absent; in the studies checked, under half of the shortfall reflects unresolved V genes, and no reason is known for the rest. The sample table lists 1,500,000 or so clones, around 98.5% of them with a count of one. The ten largest clonotypes hold over 0.3% of the sample. The sequenced sample consisted of naive CD4+ T cells sorted from blood. The sample's cell subset or site label, decoded: CD45RA+ positively selected. Source of these receptors: a man aged 25 to 40 in good health.

The CDR3 here is CASSRLGALYNEQFF. CDR3 in DNA: TGTGCCAGCAGCCGCTTGGGGGCTCTCTACAATGAGCAGTTCTTC. The rearrangement uses TRBV7-8 and TRBJ2-1, with TRBD1 as a possible D gene (6 bases). The CDR3 has 15 amino acids. Trimming stripped 5 bases from V and 3 bases from J, with 14 bases between. From germline, CDR1 is SGHVS and CDR2 FQNEAQ. Filled out from reference TRBV7-8 and TRBJ2-1, the complete variable domain reads GAGVSQSPRYKVAKRGQDVALRCDPISGHVSLFWYQQALGQGPEFLTYFQNEAQLDKSGLPSDRFFAERPEGSVSTLKIQRTQQEDSAVYLCASSRLGALYNEQFFGPGTRLTVL.

The V call is TRBV5-1, the J call TRBJ1-2; 8 bases fit TRBD1. Germline CDR1 and CDR2: SGHRS and YFSETQ. The junction had 13 bases not matched to a gene; V was cut back by 4 bases and J by 14 bases. The CDR3 is made up of 13 amino acids. CDR3 sequence (DNA): TGCGCCAGCAGCCTATCCGGACAGGGAGGTAGAACCTTC. This encodes CASSLSGQGGRTF.

The J gene is TRBJ2-3, the V gene TRBV7-6, with 9 bases matching TRBD1. There are 17 residues in the CDR3. With 1 base clipped from V and 0 bases from J, the junction kept 5 bases outside the gene matches. Germline V lookup: CDR1 SGHVS, CDR2 FNYEAQ. The CDR3 DNA sequence: TGTGCCAGCAGCTTAGGGTCCGGACAGGGGAGCACAGATACGCAGTATTTT. Translated, it gives CASSLGSGQGSTDTQYF.

The sample holds one count of this clone. Other DNA sequences in the same sample also yield this CDR3. The chain employs TRBV28 and TRBJ2-7; unclear D gene. Germline V gives CDR1 MDHEN, CDR2 SYDVKM. This CDR3 has 12 residues. V was shortened by 3 bases and J by 4 bases, with 7 bases between the two germline ends. The CDR3: CASSFVGYEQYF. CDR3 sequence (DNA): TGTGCCAGCAGTTTCGTGGGGTACGAGCAGTACTTC.

The rearrangement joins TRBV5-5 to TRBJ2-7; D remains unclear. The ends were cut back, 2 bases at V and 2 bases at J, with 11 bases in the middle. The germline V gene has CDR1 SGHKS and CDR2 YYEKEE (reference sequence). The CDR3 sequence is 14 residues long. CDR3 protein: CASSFVGIPYEQYF. CDR3 sequence (DNA): TGTGCCAGCAGCTTCGTTGGAATTCCCTACGAGCAGTACTTC.

In its sample, this clone was seen once. J is TRBJ2-1 and V is TRBV9, with 7 bases lining up with TRBD2. With 2 bases clipped from V and 7 bases from J, the junction kept 12 bases outside the gene matches. The CDR3 is made up of 16 amino acids. CDR1 is SGDLS and CDR2 is YYNGEE in the germline V gene. CDR3 in DNA: TGTGCCAGCAGCGTGATAGCGGGCAGATACGGGAATGAGCAGTTCTTC. Amino acid sequence: CASSVIAGRYGNEQFF.

This chain connects TRBV16 to TRBJ2-1, with TRBD1 matching over 7 bases. Germline V gene data show CDR1 as KGHSY and CDR2 as FQNENV. Trimming took 4 bases from V and 7 from J; bases not matched to a gene: 4. This CDR3 comprises 13 residues. The CDR3 spells CASSPNRGNEQFF. The CDR3, as DNA: TGTGCCAGCAGCCCGAACAGGGGAAATGAGCAGTTCTTC.

The rearrangement uses TRBV7-3 and TRBJ2-1, with a tentative D call TRBD1 (5 bases). Deletions cut 1 base from V and 3 bases from J, with 7 bases between. This CDR3 has 14 amino acids. Germline V CDR1 and CDR2: SGHTA, FQGTGA. The CDR3 DNA is TGTGCCAGCAGCTTAAGCGGACACTACAATGAGCAGTTCTTC. The encoded protein is CASSLSGHYNEQFF.

This rearrangement joins TRBV2 to TRBJ2-7; 9 nucleotides agree with TRBD1. The V gene end was trimmed by 8 bases and the J gene end by 5 bases; junction bases not matched to a gene: 7. From germline, CDR1 is SNHLY and CDR2 FYNNEI. The CDR3 is made up of 13 amino acids. In DNA, the CDR3 is TGTGCCAGCTGCCGGGACAGGGTAAACGAGCAGTACTTC. Protein sequence: CASCRDRVNEQYF.

The rearrangement links TRBV6-4 to TRBJ1-5, with D hard to call. Looked up from germline, CDR1 is MRHNA and CDR2 is SNTAGT. Trimming took 6 bases from V and 7 from J, leaving 16 bases between them. The length of the CDR3 is 14 residues. The DNA for the CDR3 is TGTGCCAGCAGCTCCAAATCACCGGAACAGCCCCAGCATTTT. Protein product: CASSSKSPEQPQHF.

CDR3 region: CASSSRLPASNTGELFF. The CDR3 nucleotides read TGTGCCAGCAGCTCCCGATTGCCTGCGTCCAACACCGGGGAGCTGTTTTTT. The V gene is TRBV7-7, the J gene TRBJ2-2; D remains unclear. Trimming took 4 bases from V and 2 from J, leaving 17 bases between them. Per germline, CDR1 SSHAT and CDR2 FNYEAQ (reference sequence). The CDR3 loop spans 17 amino acids.

The rearrangement joins TRBV13 to TRBJ2-3; 7 bases align to TRBD1. The CDR3 is 14 residues long. V was clipped by 4 bases and J by 1 base; unmatched bases: 2. The germline V gene has CDR1 PRHDT and CDR2 FYEKMQ (reference sequence). CDR3 sequence: CASSSGTGTDTQYF. The CDR3 nucleotides read TGTGCCAGCAGCTCCGGGACAGGCACAGATACGCAGTATTTT.

This chain uses TRBV28 with TRBJ1-2; D remains ambiguous. CDR3 length: 14 residues. Trimming left V 5 bases short and J 4 bases short, with 14 bases between. From germline, CDR1 is MDHEN and CDR2 SYDVKM. DNA of the CDR3: TGTGCCAGCAGTCTTCCCAGCCACATCTATGGCTACACCTTC. The encoded protein is CASSLPSHIYGYTF.

CDR3 DNA sequence: TGTGCCAGCAGCCACACCCCGCAGGGATACAGCGATGAGCAGTTCTTC. Residues: CASSHTPQGYSDEQFF. The rearrangement uses TRBV11-2 and TRBJ2-1; TRBD1 might be the D (5 bases). The CDR3 has 16 residues. Germline-derived CDR1 and CDR2 are SGHAT and FQNNGV. Trimming left V 5 bases short and J 8 bases short, with 22 bases between.

The rearrangement links TRBV6-6 to TRBJ2-5, with 7 bases fitting TRBD2. Trimming at V came to 0 bases and at J to 2 bases, leaving 6 bases not matched to a gene. There are 16 residues in the CDR3. The germline CDR1 and CDR2 sequences are MNHNY and SVGAGI (reference sequence). CDR3 sequence reads: CASSYSGGYRQETQYF. Here the CDR3 DNA reads TGTGCCAGCAGTTACTCGGGGGGGTATCGGCAAGAGACCCAGTACTTC.

The chain uses TRBV29-1 and TRBJ1-5; D is unresolved. The CDR3 runs to 13 residues. With 6 bases removed from V and 0 bases from J, the gap between germline ends came to 9 bases. In germline, CDR1 is SQVTM, CDR2 ANQGSEA. Here the CDR3 DNA reads TGCAGCGTGCGCCTGAATAGCAATCAGCCCCAGCATTTT. Its protein is CSVRLNSNQPQHF.

About this clone itself: At the DNA level, this CDR3 is encoded by other sequences in the same sample as well. The chain links TRBV5-1 to TRBJ2-1; 7 positions match TRBD2. The J segment lost 2 bases and the V segment lost 4 bases, leaving 6 bases of the junction unmatched. Germline loops: CDR1 SGHRS, CDR2 YFSETQ. The CDR3 runs 15 residues. CDR3 DNA: TGCGCCAGCAGCCTTCCTAGCGGCCCCTACAATGAGCAGTTCTTC. This encodes CASSLPSGPYNEQFF.

As regards this clone: This sample also contains other DNA sequences that code for the same CDR3. The chain links TRBV28 to TRBJ2-7; D is uncertain. The V gene's germline CDR1 is MDHEN and CDR2 SYDVKM. V was cut by 3 bases and J by 7 bases, with 4 bases left in between. This CDR3 is built from 10 residues. The CDR3 region has the DNA TGTGCCAGCAGTTTTGGGGAGCAGTACTTC. Its translation: CASSFGEQYF.

V is TRBV19 and J is TRBJ1-5, with D unresolved. Germline loops: CDR1 LNHDA, CDR2 SQIVND (reference sequence). The CDR3 totals 17 residues. The V end was cut by 0 bases, the J end by 9 bases, with 21 bases between. The CDR3 DNA follows: TGTGCCAGTAGTATAGATCCCCGGGGAGTCCCGGGGAGGCCCCAGCATTTT. Translated, it gives CASSIDPRGVPGRPQHF.

The chain employs TRBV28 and TRBJ2-7, with 7 bases lining up with TRBD2. Germline assignment: CDR1 MDHEN and CDR2 SYDVKM. The CDR3 sequence is 15 residues long. V was clipped by 2 bases and J by 2 bases; unmatched bases: 6. The CDR3 protein is CASSLHLAEAYEQYF. The CDR3, as DNA: TGTGCCAGCAGTTTACATCTAGCGGAGGCCTACGAGCAGTACTTC.

V usage is TRBV5-6 and J usage is TRBJ1-4; D uncertain. V lost 0 bases and J 6 bases, leaving 12 bases between the germline ends. This CDR3 is built from 15 residues. Germline loops: CDR1 SGHDT, CDR2 YYEEEE. Here the CDR3 reads CASSLGAGLHEKLFF. CDR3 nucleotides: TGTGCCAGCAGCTTGGGGGCAGGTCTCCATGAAAAACTGTTTTTT.

CDR3 in DNA: TGTGCCAGTAGAATAAACAGGAGGAACACTGAAGCTTTCTTT. It specifies CASRINRRNTEAFF. The genes are TRBV19 and TRBJ1-1; tentatively, D is TRBD1 (5 bases). V lost 6 bases and J lost 1, with 12 bases in between. The CDR3 runs 14 residues. From germline, CDR1 is LNHDA and CDR2 SQIVND (reference sequence).

This chain links TRBV27 with TRBJ2-5, with unresolved D. The CDR3 extends over 11 amino acids. Germline V gene data show CDR1 as MNHEY and CDR2 as SMNVEV (reference sequence). The germline V and J ends were trimmed by 9 bases and 3 bases, with 8 bases remaining between them. CDR3 sequence (DNA): TGTGCCAGAATTGAGGAAGAGACCCAGTACTTC. It yields the protein CARIEEETQYF.

Here the CDR3 reads CASSLSSGTGTDTQYF. CDR3 DNA sequence: TGCGCCAGCAGCTTATCCTCCGGGACAGGGACAGATACGCAGTATTTT. The J gene is TRBJ2-3, the V gene TRBV5-1; 9 bases align to TRBD1. This CDR3 region has 16 residues. Germline trimming cut 2 bases from V and 3 bases from J; bases unmatched to any gene: 7. Germline CDR1 reads SGHRS; CDR2 reads YFSETQ. Complete variable domain (other parts from reference TRBV5-1 and TRBJ2-3): KAGVTQTPRYLIKTRGQQVTLSCSPISGHRSVSWYQQTPGQGLQFLFEYFSETQRNKGNFPGRFSGRQFSNSRSEMNVSTLELGDSALYLCASSLSSGTGTDTQYFGPGTRLTVL.

This chain joins TRBV6-1 and TRBJ2-7; TRBD1 might be the D (6 bases). CDR1 and CDR2 (germline): MNHNS, SASEGT. The CDR3 is 13 residues long. Trimming pared 4 bases from V and 3 bases from J, leaving 10 bases between. DNA for the CDR3: TGTGCCAGCAGTGTGGGACAAGTCTACGAGCAGTACTTC. As protein: CASSVGQVYEQYF.

Comments on this clone: The identical CDR3 is also encoded by other nucleotide sequences in the sample. The chain is built from TRBV5-1 and TRBJ1-5; TRBD1 matches 8 bases. The CDR3 has 14 amino acids. With V trimmed by 4 bases and J by 2 bases, 2 bases remained unmatched. CDR1 SGHRS and CDR2 YFSETQ come from the germline V gene. The CDR3 here is CASSPGQGNQPQHF. DNA of the CDR3: TGCGCCAGCAGCCCGGGACAGGGCAATCAGCCCCAGCATTTT.

This sequence joins TRBV6-4 and TRBJ1-2; the D gene is possibly TRBD1 (5 bases). V dropped 6 bases and J dropped 4 bases, with 15 bases sitting between them. Germline V CDR1 and CDR2: MRHNA, SNTAGT. The CDR3 length is 14 residues. The CDR3 loop is CASSPTVGGYGYTF. CDR3 DNA sequence: TGTGCCAGCAGCCCCACAGTTGGGGGCTATGGCTACACCTTC.

V is TRBV11-1 and J is TRBJ2-1, with 10 positions matching TRBD2. Germline CDR1 is SGHAT and CDR2 is FQDESV (reference sequence). The V gene end was trimmed by 7 bases and the J gene end by 5 bases; junction bases not matched to a gene: 8. The CDR3 runs 15 residues. CDR3 sequence (DNA): TGTGCCAGCAACGGGTTTACTAGCGGGAACAATGAGCAGTTCTTC. The encoded protein is CASNGFTSGNNEQFF.

This clone was recorded a few times. This chain links TRBV27 with TRBJ1-5; 7 bases are shared with TRBD1. V gave up 6 bases and J gave up 7 bases; unmatched junction bases: 12. The length of the CDR3 is 15 residues. CDR1 is MNHEY and CDR2 is SMNVEV in the germline V gene (reference sequence). The CDR3 loop reads CASRKRGRGEQPQHF. CDR3 coding DNA: TGTGCCAGCAGAAAAAGGGGGCGCGGGGAGCAGCCCCAGCATTTT.